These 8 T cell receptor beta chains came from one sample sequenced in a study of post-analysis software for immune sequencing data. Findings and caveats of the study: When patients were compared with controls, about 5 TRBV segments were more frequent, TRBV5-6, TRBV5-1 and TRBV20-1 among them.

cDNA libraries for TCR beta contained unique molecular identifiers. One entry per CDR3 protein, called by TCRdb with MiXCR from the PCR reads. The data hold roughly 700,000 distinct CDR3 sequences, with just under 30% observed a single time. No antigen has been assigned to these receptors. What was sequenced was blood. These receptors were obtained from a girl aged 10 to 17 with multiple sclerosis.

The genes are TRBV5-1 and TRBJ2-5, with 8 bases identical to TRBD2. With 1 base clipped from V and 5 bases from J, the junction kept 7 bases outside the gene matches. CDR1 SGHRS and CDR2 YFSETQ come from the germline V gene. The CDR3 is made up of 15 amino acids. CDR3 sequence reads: CASSLIRGGRETQYF. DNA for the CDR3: TGCGCCAGCAGCTTGATCCGGGGGGGCCGGGAGACCCAGTACTTC.

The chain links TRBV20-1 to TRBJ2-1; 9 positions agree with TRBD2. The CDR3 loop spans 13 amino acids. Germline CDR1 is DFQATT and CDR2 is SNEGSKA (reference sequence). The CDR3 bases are TGCAGCGCCGGGGAGCGGGAGGCGGACGAGCAGTTCTTC. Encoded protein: CSAGEREADEQFF.

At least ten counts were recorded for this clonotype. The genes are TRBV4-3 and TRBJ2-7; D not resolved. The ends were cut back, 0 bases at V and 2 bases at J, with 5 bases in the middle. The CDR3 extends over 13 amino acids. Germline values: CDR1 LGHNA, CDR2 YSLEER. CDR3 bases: TGCGCCAGCAGCCAAGATAGGACCTACGAGCAGTACTTC. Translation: CASSQDRTYEQYF.

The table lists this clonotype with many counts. CDR3 sequence: CSVVTVGPPYEQYF. For the CDR3, the DNA is TGCAGCGTTGTGACGGTTGGGCCACCCTACGAGCAGTACTTC. The chain couples TRBV29-1 to TRBJ2-7; D uncertain. The CDR3 length is 14 residues. The V and J ends lost 4 bases and 2 bases respectively, with 15 bases between them. CDR1 and CDR2 (germline): SQVTM, ANQGSEA.

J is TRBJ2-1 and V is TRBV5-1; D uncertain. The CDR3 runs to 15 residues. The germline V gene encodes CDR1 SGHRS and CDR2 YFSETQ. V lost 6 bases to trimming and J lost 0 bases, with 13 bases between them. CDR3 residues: CASTPVERSYNEQFF. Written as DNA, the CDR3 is TGCGCCAGCACCCCAGTAGAGCGCTCCTACAATGAGCAGTTCTTC.

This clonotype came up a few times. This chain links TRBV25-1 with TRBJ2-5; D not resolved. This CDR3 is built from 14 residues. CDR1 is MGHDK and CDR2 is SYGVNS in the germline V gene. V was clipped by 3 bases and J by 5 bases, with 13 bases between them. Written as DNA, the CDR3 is TGTGCCAGCAGTGATACTGGGGTAAGGGAGACCCAGTACTTC. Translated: CASSDTGVRETQYF.

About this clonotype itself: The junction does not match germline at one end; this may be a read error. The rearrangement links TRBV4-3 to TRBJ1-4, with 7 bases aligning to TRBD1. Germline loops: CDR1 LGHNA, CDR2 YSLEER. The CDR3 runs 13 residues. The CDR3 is CASGQTGWEKLFF. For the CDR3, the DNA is TGCGCCAGCGGCCAGACAGGGTGGGAAAAACTGTTTTTT.

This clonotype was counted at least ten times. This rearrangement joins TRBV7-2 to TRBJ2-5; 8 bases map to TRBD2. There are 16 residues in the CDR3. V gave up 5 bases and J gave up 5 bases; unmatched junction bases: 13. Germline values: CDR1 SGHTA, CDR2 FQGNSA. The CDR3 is CASSPSGTRIVETQYF. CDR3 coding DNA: TGTGCCAGCAGCCCTTCCGGGACTAGGATTGTGGAGACCCAGTACTTC.